Only one count was recorded for the clone carrying this T cell receptor (beta chain). The data are from a study of cytomegalovirus exposure and HLA in healthy donors. The CDR3 consists of 14 residues. Germline-derived CDR1 and CDR2 are SGHRS and YFSETQ. Trimming pared 5 bases from V and 3 bases from J, leaving 14 bases between. PCR amplification relied on 60 Vbeta primers (plus 13 Jbeta primers). Clones were sequenced by immunoSEQ multiplex PCR, and TCRdb holds only the in-frame ones, with some missing. The table records 75,000 to 100,000 clones, roughly four fifths of them present only once. The chain combines TRBV5-1 with TRBJ1-1, with D maybe TRBD1 (5 bases). This TCR was sampled from a man in his forties in good health and CMV-seronegative. The sequencing input was PBMCs. CDR3 region: CASRVRGGDTEAFF. The CDR3 nucleotides read TGCGCCAGCAGAGTGAGAGGAGGGGACACTGAAGCTTTCTTT.